This is a list of T cell receptor beta chains from one sample in a study of blood T cell repertoires in COVID-19. Clones were read by immunoSEQ multiplex PCR, and TCRdb kept only the in-frame ones, dropping some. The sample has a few hundred thousand clones; roughly 86% are singletons. What was sequenced was peripheral blood. Source of these receptors: a man aged 55 to 70 with acute or convalescent COVID-19. Each CDR3 is given with its conserved first and last residue. The D gene is left open where the match is weak. Clone size is stated in some rows and not others, as once, few, many or a class when expanded.

v_call,clone_size,j_call,d_call,cdr3_aa,cdr3_nt
TRBV13,-,TRBJ2-7,-,CASSLRRDEQYF,TGTGCCAGCAGCTTACGGAGGGACGAGCAGTACTTC
TRBV10-3,-,TRBJ2-7,TRBD1,CAISASLGQRNHEQYF,TGTGCCATCAGTGCTAGCTTGGGACAGCGAAATCACGAGCAGTACTTC
TRBV9,-,TRBJ1-3,TRBD1,CASSPWDSSGNTIYF,TGTGCCAGCAGCCCCTGGGACAGCTCTGGAAACACCATATATTTT
TRBV9,-,TRBJ2-1,-,CASSPGGGSHNEQFF,TGTGCCAGCAGCCCAGGAGGAGGGAGCCACAATGAGCAGTTCTTC
TRBV6-2/TRBV6-3,-,TRBJ1-4,TRBD1,CASSTPRTGPNEKLFF,TGTGCCAGCAGCACCCCTCGGACAGGCCCAAATGAAAAACTGTTTTTT
TRBV5-4,-,TRBJ2-7,TRBD1,CASSPGTGPSYEQYF,TGTGCCAGCAGCCCGGGGACAGGGCCCTCCTACGAGCAGTACTTC
TRBV28,-,TRBJ2-2,-,CASPKLPSQRNTGELFF,TGTGCCAGCCCCAAACTTCCTAGTCAGCGAAACACCGGGGAGCTGTTTTTT
TRBV6-6,few,TRBJ2-5,TRBD2,CASTHPGGPDQETQYF,TGTGCCAGCACCCACCCGGGGGGGCCTGACCAAGAGACCCAGTACTTC
TRBV6-1,-,TRBJ1-2,-,CASSEGVRGSGYTF,TGTGCCAGCAGTGAAGGGGTCAGGGGCTCTGGCTACACCTTC
TRBV24-1,-,TRBJ2-5,TRBD1,CATSERTGNQETQYF,TGTGCCACCAGTGAGAGGACAGGGAATCAAGAGACCCAGTACTTC
TRBV13,-,TRBJ1-4,-,CASSPNRQENEKLFF,TGTGCCAGCAGCCCAAATCGACAGGAAAATGAAAAACTGTTTTTT
TRBV29-1,-,TRBJ1-2,-,CSVLGGYGYTF,TGCAGCGTACTGGGGGGCTATGGCTACACCTTC
TRBV9,few,TRBJ1-2,TRBD1,CASSAGQGRGGYTF,TGTGCCAGCAGCGCGGGACAGGGGAGGGGTGGCTACACCTTC
TRBV5-1,-,TRBJ1-1,-,CASSPGQHSGVRTEAFF,TGCGCCAGCAGCCCCGGGCAGCACTCGGGGGTGAGGACTGAAGCTTTCTTT
TRBV7-2,-,TRBJ2-1,TRBD2,CASSLTSGASSYNEQFF,TGTGCCAGCAGCTTAACTAGCGGGGCGAGCTCCTACAATGAGCAGTTCTTC
TRBV7-2,-,TRBJ2-7,-,CASSPRRGGPVEQYF,TGTGCCAGCAGCCCCCGAAGGGGGGGCCCGGTCGAGCAGTACTTC
TRBV30,-,TRBJ2-5,TRBD2,CAWRRGGREETQYF,TGTGCCTGGAGGCGGGGGGGCCGGGAAGAGACCCAGTACTTC
TRBV27,-,TRBJ1-5,-,CASSLWLGGNQPQHF,TGTGCCAGCAGTTTATGGTTGGGAGGCAATCAGCCCCAGCATTTT
TRBV6-5,few,TRBJ1-3,-,CASKQALSGNTIYF,TGTGCCAGTAAACAGGCTCTCTCTGGAAACACCATATATTTT
TRBV4-1,-,TRBJ2-2,-,CASSQDAGRNTGELFF,TGCGCCAGCAGCCAAGATGCGGGCAGGAACACCGGGGAGCTGTTTTTT
TRBV27,few,TRBJ2-7,TRBD1,CASSRSGTVSYEQYF,TGTGCCAGCAGTCGCTCCGGGACAGTTTCCTACGAGCAGTACTTC
TRBV7-2,few,TRBJ2-7,TRBD2,CASSFSSGGKGEQYF,TGTGCCAGCAGCTTTTCTAGCGGGGGAAAAGGCGAGCAGTACTTC
TRBV6-1,-,TRBJ1-1,-,CASSGRTVASNTEAFF,TGTGCCAGCAGTGGAAGAACAGTCGCTTCGAACACTGAAGCTTTCTTT
TRBV3-1/TRBV3-2,once,TRBJ1-1,-,CASSQGRDTEAFF,TGTGCCAGCAGCCAAGGTCGAGACACTGAAGCTTTCTTT
TRBV6-5,-,TRBJ1-1,-,CASSLFTRAFF,TGTGCCAGCAGCCTCTTCACGCGCGCTTTCTTT
TRBV6-5,-,TRBJ2-7,-,CASSYMTQVGYEQYF,TGTGCCAGCAGTTACATGACCCAGGTGGGCTACGAGCAGTACTTC
TRBV10-3,few,TRBJ1-3,-,CAISESEGNTIYF,TGTGCCATCAGTGAGTCGGAGGGAAACACCATATATTTT
TRBV15,-,TRBJ2-2,-,CATSSQKVRANTGELFF,TGTGCCACCAGCAGCCAAAAAGTGCGGGCGAACACCGGGGAGCTGTTTTTT
TRBV7-2,once,TRBJ2-3,-,CASSLVHRPTDTQYF,TGTGCCAGCAGCTTAGTTCACAGGCCCACAGATACGCAGTATTTT
TRBV6-2/TRBV6-3,-,TRBJ2-3,TRBD2,CASTPGTSGGTDTQYF,TGTGCCAGCACCCCTGGGACTAGCGGGGGGACAGATACGCAGTATTTT
TRBV5-4,-,TRBJ2-7,TRBD2,CASRLGSPTGGLRDEQYF,TGTGCCAGCAGGCTCGGGAGCCCGACGGGGGGACTCAGGGACGAGCAGTACTTC
TRBV6-5,-,TRBJ1-1,TRBD1,CASSYSRQGVTEAFF,TGTGCCAGCAGTTACTCCCGACAGGGAGTCACTGAAGCTTTCTTT
TRBV3-1/TRBV3-2,-,TRBJ2-1,TRBD1,CASSQRSGQGAHLPFNEQFF,TGTGCCAGCAGCCAAAGGTCCGGACAGGGGGCCCATCTTCCGTTCAATGAGCAGTTCTTC
TRBV2,-,TRBJ1-1,-,CATFDFWLGEAFF,TGTGCCACCTTTGATTTTTGGCTCGGGGAAGCTTTCTTT
TRBV28,-,TRBJ2-2,-,CASSPRTPNTGELFF,TGTGCCAGCAGTCCTCGGACTCCCAACACCGGGGAGCTGTTTTTT
TRBV28,-,TRBJ2-2,-,CASSLGGLQTGELFF,TGTGCCAGCAGTTTAGGTGGGCTCCAAACCGGGGAGCTGTTTTTT
TRBV27,-,TRBJ1-6,-,CASSFVTGNSPLHF,TGTGCCAGCAGTTTCGTAACGGGGAATTCACCCCTCCACTTT
TRBV11-2,-,TRBJ2-3,-,CASSIRGDTQYF,TGTGCCAGCAGCATTAGGGGAGATACGCAGTATTTT
TRBV5-8,-,TRBJ1-4,-,CASSRTPGGAWTNEKLFF,TGTGCCAGCAGCCGAACACCGGGGGGCGCCTGGACTAATGAAAAACTGTTTTTT
TRBV27,-,TRBJ2-1,-,CASSLVRAPGNEQFF,TGTGCCAGCAGTTTAGTTAGGGCCCCGGGGAATGAGCAGTTCTTC
TRBV28,-,TRBJ1-5,-,CASSQPYRAQRNQPQHF,TGTGCCAGCAGCCAACCCTACAGGGCACAGCGCAATCAGCCCCAGCATTTT
TRBV6-5,-,TRBJ2-3,-,CASSEPDTQYF,TGTGCCAGCAGCGAGCCCGATACGCAGTATTTT
TRBV5-8,-,TRBJ1-2,-,CASSRAGISYGYTF,TGTGCCAGCAGCCGGGCGGGAATCTCCTATGGCTACACCTTC
TRBV7-6,-,TRBJ2-7,TRBD1,CASSFGSGQTYEQYF,TGTGCCAGCAGCTTCGGGTCGGGACAGACCTACGAGCAGTACTTC
TRBV12-5,-,TRBJ1-2,TRBD1,CASGLVLGTGASRDYGYTF,TGTGCTAGTGGTTTGGTACTGGGGACAGGGGCCAGTCGTGACTATGGCTACACCTTC
TRBV25-1,-,TRBJ1-4,-,CASRAGTLATNEKLFF,TGTGCCAGCAGAGCGGGGACACTTGCAACTAATGAAAAACTGTTTTTT
TRBV9,-,TRBJ2-3,TRBD2,CASSVESASGSTDTQYF,TGTGCCAGCAGCGTAGAAAGCGCTAGCGGGAGCACAGATACGCAGTATTTT
TRBV15,-,TRBJ2-5,TRBD1,CATSRLQGVETQYF,TGTGCCACCAGCCGACTACAGGGGGTAGAGACCCAGTACTTC
TRBV15,-,TRBJ1-5,-,CATSRWGDQPQHF,TGTGCCACCAGCAGGTGGGGGGATCAGCCCCAGCATTTT
TRBV25-1,once,TRBJ1-4,-,CASRKGGGNEKLFF,TGTGCCAGCAGGAAAGGGGGGGGAAATGAAAAACTGTTTTTT